The source of this TCR beta chain is a study of T-cell reconstitution after alpha-beta-depleted transplantation in children (dated by TCRdb to about 2016). A note on the overall study: Using TCR repertoire profiling, the study followed T-cell immune reconstitution in a quantitative way in children after TCRalphabeta/CD19-depleted allogeneic hematopoietic cell transplantation. General findings and caveats noted by the study authors: Apparently early alphabetaT-cell count recovery about two months after transplant reportedly relied on only several hundred rapidly expanded clones derived from non-depleted graft cells. The high TCRbeta diversity at day 60 in some patients was ascribed to recipient T cells and intrathymic progenitors that had survived conditioning. Over the following months the frequencies of hyperexpanded clones went down, and after one year T-cell counts and TCRbeta diversity were mostly credited to newly produced T cells.

The receptor library was made with PCR. The sequencer listed for this sample is Illumina HiSeq 2500. TCR library preparation used molecular barcoding, with unique molecular identifiers applied to normalize quantification of the TCRbeta repertoire. TCRdb took the public reads, trimmed them with fastp at Q25, ran MiXCR for clone calling and kept in-frame beta chains. A single entry per CDR3 protein holds the most common genes and DNA from its merged rows. Across this sample there are fewer than 1 million distinct CDR3 sequences, with 16% seen only once. The leading ten clones occupy about 4.6% of the sample. Reading the label with the study, this specimen's treatment or condition is: allogeneic hematopoietic cell transplantation with graft depleted of TCRalphabeta T cells and CD19 B cells. The transplant recipients were children given TCRalphabeta/CD19-depleted allogeneic hematopoietic cell grafts.

V gives up 1 base and J gives up 4 bases, and the segment between their germline ends measures 9 bases. Reading the germline V gene (reference sequence) gives CDR1 SEHNR and CDR2 FQNEAQ. The CDR3 runs 14 residues from the cysteine to the phenylalanine. Kept here is only the CDR3 DNA, which spans 42 bases and is read in frame from base 1. Note on this clonotype: Its antigen has not been determined. It has no much larger one-base neighbor in the sample; base qualities were not kept.

This sequence originates from a male patient between 5 and 17 years old who had a stem cell transplant for acute lymphoblastic leukemia, so the T cells may come from the graft donor. Recombination joined TRBV7-9 with TRBJ2-3; no D gene is confidently identified. The sample in question was PBMCs, mostly from graft donor cells, obtained 360 days after TCRalphabeta/CD19-depleted stem cell transplant. For the CDR3, the sequence is CASSLGRVADTQYF. The sequenced DNA is TGTGCCAGCAGCTTAGGAAGGGTGGCAGATACGCAGTATTTT.